This entry lists 24 T cell receptor beta chains sequenced from one sample in a study of CXCR3-negative and CXCR3-positive naive CD8 T cells. UMI-tagged TRB cDNA libraries were built via 5' RACE. From its re-call of the 5' RACE reads, TCRdb lists each CDR3 protein once, without DNA. This sample's table reports 70,000 to 100,000 distinct CDR3 sequences. Sequenced sample: naive CXCR3- CD8+ T cells from blood. Subset specified: CD45RO-CCR7+CD27+CD95- naive CD8+ T cells lacking CXCR3 (TNR3-). The receptors originated from a human donor in good health. Some clones in this sample may be carry-over from other donors' samples.

The chain uses TRBV7-9 and TRBJ2-1; TCRdb's assignment of TRBD1 cannot be checked, as there is no DNA. There are 17 residues in the CDR3. The germline CDR1 and CDR2 sequences are SEHNR and FQNEAQ (reference sequence). CDR3 residues: CASSFRDPRRVYNEQFF.

The V call is TRBV11-3, the J call TRBJ1-1; TCRdb's D call, TRBD1, is unchecked because there is no DNA. There are 15 residues in the CDR3. Germline V gene lookup returns CDR1 SGHNT and CDR2 YENEEA. The CDR3 is CASSPRQGAGTEAFF.

The chain is built from TRBV29-1 and TRBJ2-1; TCRdb selects TRBD2, and the lack of DNA leaves this call unchecked. Germline-derived CDR1 and CDR2 are SQVTM and ANQGSEA. This CDR3 spans 15 amino acids. CDR3 sequence: CSVLGTSGRYNEQFF.

V and J are TRBV4-1 and TRBJ2-1. Germline V lookup: CDR1 MGHRA, CDR2 YSYEKL. The CDR3 sequence is 13 residues long. The chain's CDR3 is CASKRQVGDEQFF.

The CDR3: CASTSGTVHYGYTF. The chain couples TRBV12-3 or TRBV12-4 to TRBJ1-2; TCRdb designates TRBD1, a call that cannot be tested without DNA. The CDR3 loop spans 14 amino acids.

The chain has TRBV11-1 and TRBJ2-5. CDR1 SGHAT and CDR2 FQDESV come from the germline V gene (reference sequence). The CDR3 spans 16 residues. The CDR3 sequence: CASSFCGVSYQETQYF.

The CDR3 reads CASSRGNAGHEQYF. The rearrangement joins TRBV27 to TRBJ2-7; TCRdb outputs TRBD2, but without DNA this stays unchecked. The CDR3 runs 14 residues. Germline V gives CDR1 MNHEY, CDR2 SMNVEV (reference sequence).

The V call is TRBV20-1, the J call TRBJ2-2. Germline lookup yields CDR1 DFQATT and CDR2 SNEGSKA (reference sequence). The CDR3 runs to 13 residues. This CDR3 is CSARDPGDRELFF.

CDR3 amino acids: CASSYVETGSYTF. The rearrangement uses TRBV28 and TRBJ1-2; TCRdb selects TRBD1, and the lack of DNA leaves this call unchecked. Germline V gene lookup returns CDR1 MDHEN and CDR2 SYDVKM. The CDR3 is 13 residues long.

V is TRBV5-1 and J is TRBJ2-1; as DNA is missing, the TRBD2 call by TCRdb cannot be tested. This CDR3 comprises 17 residues. Germline CDR1 and CDR2: SGHRS and YFSETQ. The CDR3 spells CASSWKTSGGPVNEQFF.

The rearrangement uses TRBV20-1 and TRBJ2-7; TCRdb's D call, TRBD1, is unchecked because there is no DNA. CDR3 size: 14 residues. CDR1 and CDR2 (germline): DFQATT, SNEGSKA (reference sequence). The CDR3 spells CSVIPRDRDYEQYF.

The rearrangement joins TRBV29-1 to TRBJ1-1; TCRdb reports TRBD1, a call that lacks DNA to check it against. This CDR3 comprises 12 residues. Germline loops: CDR1 SQVTM, CDR2 ANQGSEA. CDR3 sequence: CSVIGQNSEAFF. The variable domain in full, with the rest retrieved from reference TRBV29-1 and TRBJ1-1, is SAVISQKPSRDICQRGTSLTIQCQVDSQVTMMFWYRQQPGQSLTLIATANQGSEATYESGFVIDKFPISRPNLTFSTLTVSNMSPEDSSIYLCSVIGQNSEAFFGQGTRLTVV.

CDR3 sequence: CASSFDPQETQYF. The chain is built from TRBV5-6 and TRBJ2-5. This CDR3 is built from 13 residues. Germline V gene lookup returns CDR1 SGHDT and CDR2 YYEEEE.

This chain joins TRBV7-8 and TRBJ2-7; TCRdb's D call, TRBD2, is unchecked because there is no DNA. CDR3 length: 20 residues. Looked up from germline, CDR1 is SGHVS and CDR2 is FQNEAQ. The CDR3: CASSLTPPAGLAGSSYEQYF.

The chain recombines TRBV6-2 or TRBV6-3 with TRBJ1-2; with no DNA, the TCRdb D assignment of TRBD1 cannot be verified. The length of the CDR3 is 16 residues. Per the germline V gene, CDR1 is MNHEY and CDR2 is SVGEGT. The CDR3: CASTYDRDRGRGGYTF.

This chain uses TRBV28 with TRBJ1-1; there is no DNA to check the TCRdb D call of TRBD1. The CDR3 spans 14 residues. Looked up from germline, CDR1 is MDHEN and CDR2 is SYDVKM. Here the CDR3 reads CASSSHRDRTEAFF.

The chain couples TRBV5-6 to TRBJ1-5. Germline loops: CDR1 SGHDT, CDR2 YYEEEE. This CDR3 region has 15 residues. This CDR3 reads CASSLQGFGRQPQHF.

The J gene is TRBJ2-7, the V gene TRBV12-5; the TRBD2 assignment by TCRdb is unverifiable without DNA. CDR3 size: 12 residues. CDR1 LGHNT and CDR2 FRNRAP come from the germline V gene. The CDR3 sequence is CASARAPDEQYF.

This rearrangement joins TRBV7-9 to TRBJ2-7; absent DNA, TCRdb's TRBD1 call cannot be checked. Germline loops: CDR1 SEHNR, CDR2 FQNEAQ (reference sequence). CDR3 length equals 14 residues. Here the CDR3 reads CASSQGGGNYEQYF.

This chain connects TRBV14 to TRBJ2-2; the D gene TCRdb calls, TRBD2, cannot be checked with no DNA. CDR1 and CDR2 (germline): SGHDN, FVKESK. The CDR3 runs to 17 residues. This chain's CDR3 is CASSHSKRGGNTGELFF.

The chain is built from TRBV28 and TRBJ2-7; lacking DNA, the TRBD2 call made by TCRdb goes unchecked. CDR1 and CDR2 from the germline V gene are MDHEN and SYDVKM. The CDR3 covers 15 residues. The CDR3 sequence is CASSYSGRAADEQYF.

V and J are TRBV28 and TRBJ1-1; TCRdb gives TRBD1 as the D gene, but with no DNA this cannot be confirmed. The germline gives CDR1 MDHEN, CDR2 SYDVKM. The CDR3 has 14 amino acids. The CDR3 is CASSLQGQFTEAFF.

This chain links TRBV29-1 with TRBJ2-7; lacking DNA, the TRBD1 call made by TCRdb goes unchecked. CDR1 and CDR2 from the germline V gene are SQVTM and ANQGSEA. The CDR3 has 11 amino acids. CDR3: CSVYWGNEQYF.

The J gene is TRBJ2-3, the V gene TRBV28; the TCRdb call, TRBD2, lacks DNA for checking. This CDR3 has 15 amino acids. Germline V CDR1 and CDR2: MDHEN, SYDVKM. The CDR3 loop reads CASSLLGEDTDTQYF.